Below, 26 T cell receptor beta chains from the same sample are listed, as sequenced in a study of T cells in Graves' hyperthyroidism and ophthalmopathy. Amplification targeted TCR beta CDR3 regions from RNA transcripts. During a first-round RT-PCR of the TCR CDR3, the HTBI primer set was used. Via MiXCR, TCRdb re-called the multiplex PCR reads, giving one row per CDR3 protein. This sample has about 420,000 distinct CDR3 sequences, with 15% to 17% found just once. Material: blood. Source of these receptors: a young woman with Graves' hyperthyroidism.

The table lists this clonotype with many counts. This rearrangement joins TRBV5-1 to TRBJ1-6; D remains unclear. CDR1 is SGHRS, CDR2 YFSETQ, per germline. There are 15 residues in the CDR3. Trimming pared 2 bases from V and 7 bases from J, leaving 13 bases between. CDR3 coding DNA: TGCGCCAGCAGCTTAGAATGGCAAGAGAATTCACCCCTCCACTTT. Its translation: CASSLEWQENSPLHF.

In this sample, this clonotype turned up once. One junction end does not reproduce the germline sequence, and a read error may be involved. The rearrangement joins TRBV16 to TRBJ2-2, with D possibly TRBD2 on 5 matching bases. In germline, CDR1 is KGHSY, CDR2 FQNENV. The length of the CDR3 is 13 residues. The CDR3 bases are TGTGCCAGCAGCGCGGGTAACACCTGGGAGCTGTTTTTT. Translation gives CASSAGNTWELFF.

The chain recombines TRBV5-1 with TRBJ2-1; 10 bases agree with TRBD2. V lost 0 bases to trimming and J lost 5 bases; unmatched junction nucleotides: 5. The CDR3 covers 16 residues. The germline gives CDR1 SGHRS, CDR2 YFSETQ. The CDR3 bases are TGCGCCAGCAGCTTGGCCGGGACTAGCGCAAACAATGAGCAGTTCTTC. This encodes CASSLAGTSANNEQFF.

The sample holds a few counts of this clonotype. V is TRBV4-2 and J is TRBJ2-5; 15 nucleotides match TRBD2. Looked up from germline, CDR1 is LGHNA and CDR2 is YNFKEQ. The length of the CDR3 is 16 residues. V was pared by 3 bases and J by 6 bases, with 5 bases of the junction left unmatched. This CDR3 reads CASSHDGTSGGQTQYF. CDR3 coding DNA: TGTGCCAGCAGCCACGATGGGACTAGCGGGGGGCAGACCCAGTACTTC.

V and J are TRBV14 and TRBJ1-4, with unresolved D. The germline gives CDR1 SGHDN, CDR2 FVKESK. The CDR3 is 12 residues long. V was clipped by 3 bases and J by 8 bases, with 7 bases between them. For the CDR3, the DNA is TGTGCCAGCAGCCAGTACGGGGAAAAACTGTTTTTT. Translated: CASSQYGEKLFF.

In its sample, this clonotype was seen many times. The chain has TRBV7-2 and TRBJ1-1, with D possibly being TRBD1 (5 bases). The CDR3 consists of 17 residues. Germline-derived CDR1 and CDR2 are SGHTA and FQGNSA. The ends were cut back, 1 base at V and 1 base at J, with 16 bases in the middle. The CDR3 sequence: CASSLGRIGGRNTEAFF. Here the CDR3 DNA reads TGTGCCAGCAGCTTAGGAAGGATCGGGGGGAGGAACACTGAAGCTTTCTTT.

This clonotype was counted many times. This chain uses TRBV3-1 with TRBJ2-7; 7 nucleotides match TRBD2. V was pared by 0 bases and J by 4 bases, with 9 bases of the junction left unmatched. CDR1 is LGHDT and CDR2 is YNNKEL in the germline V gene (reference sequence). The CDR3 extends over 16 amino acids. DNA for the CDR3: TGTGCCAGCAGCCAAGAAATTGGGGGGGTGACGTACGAGCAGTACTTC. Encoded protein: CASSQEIGGVTYEQYF.

Note on this clonotype: A much larger clone sits a single nucleotide away, making a read error possible. The chain carries TRBV13 and TRBJ2-3; possibly TRBD1 for D (5 bases). Per the germline V gene, CDR1 is PRHDT and CDR2 is FYEKMQ (reference sequence). This CDR3 region has 16 residues. The CDR3 DNA reads as TGTGCCAGCAGCATAGGGGTTGGCTCCAACACAGATACGCAGTATTTT. Residues: CASSIGVGSNTDTQYF.

The chain combines TRBV19 with TRBJ2-5, with D perhaps TRBD2 (6 bases). CDR3 length equals 12 residues. Germline CDR1 reads LNHDA; CDR2 reads SQIVND (reference sequence). The V end lost 10 bases, the J end lost 1 base, and 10 bases lay between the germline ends. Here the CDR3 reads CATRDFQETQYF. The CDR3 DNA follows: TGTGCCACTCGGGACTTCCAAGAGACCCAGTACTTC.

This clonotype was observed a single time. A read error may be the cause here, since a much bigger clone is one base away. This CDR3 fails to terminate in the conserved phenylalanine or tryptophan, so it likely reflects a read error. The chain recombines TRBV5-1 with TRBJ1-4; a possible D gene is TRBD1 (6 bases). The CDR3 loop spans 17 amino acids. Germline loops: CDR1 SGHRS, CDR2 YFSETQ. Trimming removed 4 bases at V and 4 bases at J, with 20 bases between. Here the CDR3 reads CASSPTPVTGFNEKLFS. The CDR3 region has the DNA TGCGCCAGCAGCCCAACCCCAGTGACAGGATTTAATGAAAAACTGTTTTCT.

The V gene is TRBV5-5, the J gene TRBJ1-1; D is undetermined. Germline V gives CDR1 SGHKS, CDR2 YYEKEE (reference sequence). The CDR3 has 18 residues. V was trimmed by 0 bases and J by 0 bases, leaving 18 bases between them. The CDR3 coding sequence is TGTGCCAGCAGCTTGGAGCCTCTGAACTCTTTTATGAACACTGAAGCTTTCTTT. Protein product: CASSLEPLNSFMNTEAFF.

The genes are TRBV7-9 and TRBJ2-1; 11 nucleotides match TRBD2. With 5 bases clipped from V and 8 bases from J, the junction kept 8 bases outside the gene matches. CDR3 length: 15 amino acids. In germline, CDR1 is SEHNR, CDR2 FQNEAQ (reference sequence). In DNA, the CDR3 is TGTGCCAGCAGCCTAACTAGCGGGGGAAGGTATGAGCAGTTCTTC. Protein product: CASSLTSGGRYEQFF.

This clonotype was recorded at least ten times. The chain employs TRBV20-1 and TRBJ2-7; 8 bases are shared with TRBD2. Germline V CDR1 and CDR2: DFQATT, SNEGSKA (reference sequence). The CDR3 has 16 residues. Losses at the gene ends were 0 bases for V and 4 bases for J; bases not matched to a gene: 11. The CDR3 is CSAREEGGGLPYEQYF. The CDR3 DNA sequence: TGCAGTGCTAGAGAAGAAGGCGGGGGGCTCCCGTACGAGCAGTACTTC.

The table lists this clonotype with a few counts. The chain links TRBV24-1 to TRBJ1-5; no definite D call. The ends were cut back, 3 bases at V and 3 bases at J, with 11 bases in the middle. Germline V gene lookup returns CDR1 KGHDR and CDR2 SFDVKD. This CDR3 is 15 amino acids long. The DNA for the CDR3 is TGTGCCACCAGTGATCCGCGGGGTACCAATCAGCCCCAGCATTTT. Protein: CATSDPRGTNQPQHF.

This clonotype has only a few counts. V is TRBV25-1 and J is TRBJ1-1; D not resolved. Germline V CDR1 and CDR2: MGHDK, SYGVNS. The CDR3 has 15 amino acids. V was clipped by 6 bases and J by 5 bases, with 19 bases between them. CDR3 region: CASRRPGPLGTEAFF. CDR3 coding DNA: TGTGCCAGCAGGCGGCCGGGCCCCTTGGGGACTGAAGCTTTCTTT.

J is TRBJ2-2 and V is TRBV19, with 7 positions matching TRBD1. V was pared by 7 bases and J by 2 bases, with 10 bases of the junction left unmatched. Germline assignment: CDR1 LNHDA and CDR2 SQIVND (reference sequence). The CDR3 covers 16 residues. This chain's CDR3 is CASTPHGTANTGELFF. CDR3 bases: TGTGCCAGTACTCCACACGGGACAGCTAACACCGGGGAGCTGTTTTTT.

This clonotype showed up many times. V is TRBV4-1 and J is TRBJ2-5, with D unresolved. V gave up 1 base and J gave up 4 bases, with 7 bases separating them. Germline V gene data show CDR1 as MGHRA and CDR2 as YSYEKL. The CDR3 consists of 13 residues. CDR3 DNA: TGCGCCAGCAGCCAAGCCCGGTTAGAGACCCAGTACTTC. This translates into CASSQARLETQYF.

The chain joins TRBV12-3 or TRBV12-4 to TRBJ1-1; the D gene is possibly TRBD1 (6 bases). The CDR3 loop spans 15 amino acids. The germline V and J ends were trimmed by 5 bases and 8 bases, with 21 bases remaining between them. The CDR3: CASSQATRDKGEAFF. In nucleotides, the CDR3 is TGTGCCAGCAGTCAAGCAACCCGGGACAAAGGCGAAGCTTTCTTT.

This rearrangement joins TRBV27 to TRBJ1-6; TRBD1 might be the D (6 bases). V dropped 8 bases and J dropped 0 bases, with 29 bases sitting between them. The CDR3 is 21 residues long. Germline loops: CDR1 MNHEY, CDR2 SMNVEV (reference sequence). CDR3 nucleotide sequence: TGTGCCAGCGCCGACAGGCCGTTTAGCCGGCTACCCAGCTCCTATAATTCACCCCTCCACTTT. Translating gives CASADRPFSRLPSSYNSPLHF.

Ten or more counts support this clonotype. The chain carries TRBV27 and TRBJ1-5; a possible D gene is TRBD1 (6 bases). V lost 5 bases, J lost 3 bases, and 14 bases lay in between. The CDR3 totals 15 residues. In germline, CDR1 is MNHEY, CDR2 SMNVEV (reference sequence). The CDR3 DNA reads TGTGCCAGCAGTCCGGACAGAGGATTCAATCAGCCCCAGCATTTT. It translates to CASSPDRGFNQPQHF.

This clonotype occurred a few times. The chain has TRBV10-3 and TRBJ1-1; a weak D match, TRBD1 (5 bases). The CDR3 is 14 amino acids. Germline CDR1 ENHRY, CDR2 SYGVKD. V lost 4 bases and J lost 6, with 15 bases in between. The CDR3 DNA sequence: TGTGCCATCAGTGGACGGGGGGGTAGGGCTGAAGCTTTCTTT. This codes for CAISGRGGRAEAFF.

CDR3 bases: TGTGCCAGCAGTGCGAGGTCCGGACCTTCTAACTATGGCTACACCTTC. Amino acids: CASSARSGPSNYGYTF. This chain connects TRBV2 to TRBJ1-2; D is unclear. From germline, CDR1 is SNHLY and CDR2 FYNNEI. Trimming shortened V by 4 bases and J by 0 bases, and 15 bases separated the two germline ends. This CDR3 region has 16 residues.

The V gene is TRBV29-1, the J gene TRBJ2-4, with 8 nucleotides matching TRBD1. V dropped 4 bases and J dropped 1; count of bases not matched to a gene: 6. There are 15 residues in the CDR3. The germline CDR1 and CDR2 sequences are SQVTM and ANQGSEA. Here the CDR3 DNA reads TGCAGCGTTGGAGGGACAGGACGCGCCAAAAACATTCAGTACTTC. This codes for CSVGGTGRAKNIQYF.

This chain connects TRBV15 to TRBJ2-7, with a tentative D call TRBD1 (6 bases). V lost 3 bases to trimming and J lost 0 bases, with 18 bases between them. Germline V gene lookup returns CDR1 LNHNV and CDR2 YYDKDF (reference sequence). CDR3 length: 17 residues. Written as DNA, the CDR3 is TGTGCCACCAGCAGGTACTCGGGACACTTAATCTCCTACGAGCAGTACTTC. Translation gives CATSRYSGHLISYEQYF.

The chain is built from TRBV11-2 and TRBJ2-7; D is perhaps TRBD2 (6 bases). From germline, CDR1 is SGHAT and CDR2 FQNNGV. V lost 1 base to trimming and J lost 6 bases, with 10 bases between them. The CDR3 consists of 13 residues. The CDR3 loop reads CASSLVGGGEQYF. CDR3 bases: TGTGCCAGCAGCTTAGTGGGGGGTGGCGAGCAGTACTTC.

The sample holds many counts of this clonotype. The junction differs from germline at one of its ends, possibly a read error. CDR3 DNA sequence: TGTGCCAGCAGCCTGACAGCGAACGCCGGGGAGCTGTTTTTT. Its protein is CASSLTANAGELFF. The chain combines TRBV2 with TRBJ2-2, with D possibly TRBD1 on 5 matching bases. Germline CDR1 SNHLY, CDR2 FYNNEI. The CDR3 has 14 amino acids.